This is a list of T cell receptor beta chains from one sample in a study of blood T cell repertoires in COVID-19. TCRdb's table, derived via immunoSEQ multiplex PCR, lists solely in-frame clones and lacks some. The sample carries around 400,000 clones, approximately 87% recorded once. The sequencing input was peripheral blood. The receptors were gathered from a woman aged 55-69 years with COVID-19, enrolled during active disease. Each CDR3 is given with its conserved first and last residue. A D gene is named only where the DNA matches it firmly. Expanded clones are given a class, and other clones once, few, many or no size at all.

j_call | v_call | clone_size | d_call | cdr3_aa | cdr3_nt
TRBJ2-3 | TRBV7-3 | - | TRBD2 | CASSPLAGTTDTQYF | TGTGCCAGCAGTCCTCTAGCGGGGACCACAGATACGCAGTATTTT
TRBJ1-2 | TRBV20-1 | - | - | CSGSRDYGYTF | TGCAGTGGAAGCAGGGACTATGGCTACACCTTC
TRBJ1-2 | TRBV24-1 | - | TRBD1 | CATSDRGFGGYTF | TGTGCCACCAGTGACAGGGGGTTCGGTGGCTACACCTTC
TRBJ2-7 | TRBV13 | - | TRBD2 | CASSRIQSGGVYEQYF | TGTGCCAGCAGCCGTATTCAAAGCGGGGGGGTGTACGAGCAGTACTTC
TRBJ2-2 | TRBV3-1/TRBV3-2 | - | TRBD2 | CASSRTSAGELFF | TGTGCCAGCAGCAGGACTAGTGCCGGGGAGCTGTTTTTT
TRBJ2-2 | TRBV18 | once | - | CASSPDSQSGELFF | TGTGCCAGCTCACCGGACAGCCAAAGCGGGGAGCTGTTTTTT
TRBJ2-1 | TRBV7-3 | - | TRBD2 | CASSLGVERGGHEQFF | TGTGCCAGCAGCTTAGGAGTCGAGCGGGGGGGCCATGAGCAGTTCTTC
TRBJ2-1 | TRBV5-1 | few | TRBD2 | CASSSGLAGFDEQFF | TGCGCCAGCAGCTCCGGACTAGCGGGGTTCGATGAGCAGTTCTTC
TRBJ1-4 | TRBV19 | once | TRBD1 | CASNVQGATNEKLFF | TGTGCCAGTAATGTTCAGGGGGCAACTAATGAAAAACTGTTTTTT
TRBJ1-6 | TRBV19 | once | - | CASSAPGESMINSPLHF | TGTGCCAGTAGCGCCCCCGGGGAGAGCATGATCAATTCACCCCTCCACTTT
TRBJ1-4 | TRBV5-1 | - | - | CASSPYRGNRNEKLFF | TGCGCCAGCAGCCCTTATCGAGGCAATCGGAATGAAAAACTGTTTTTT
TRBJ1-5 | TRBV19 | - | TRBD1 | CASSLTRDRGRFRGNQPQHF | TGTGCCAGTAGTCTTACCCGGGACAGGGGGCGGTTTAGGGGCAATCAGCCCCAGCATTTT
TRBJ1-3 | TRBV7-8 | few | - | CASSSSGVAGNTIYF | TGTGCCAGCAGCTCCTCCGGGGTCGCTGGAAACACCATATATTTT
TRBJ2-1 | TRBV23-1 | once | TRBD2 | CASSQPGLAGRYNEQFF | TGCGCCAGCAGTCAACCGGGACTAGCGGGGAGATACAATGAGCAGTTCTTC
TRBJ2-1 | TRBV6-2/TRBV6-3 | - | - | CASSYLTDYNEQFF | TGTGCCAGCAGTTACCTGACAGACTACAATGAGCAGTTCTTC
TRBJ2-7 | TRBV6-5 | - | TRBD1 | CASRGAGTGMGEQYF | TGTGCCAGCAGGGGGGCCGGGACAGGGATGGGCGAGCAGTACTTC
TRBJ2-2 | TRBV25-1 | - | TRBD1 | CASSFSGGSYTGELFF | TGTGCCAGCAGTTTCTCAGGGGGTAGTTACACCGGGGAGCTGTTTTTT
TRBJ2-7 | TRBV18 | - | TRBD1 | CASEGQGGYEQYF | TGTGCCAGCGAGGGACAGGGGGGCTACGAGCAGTACTTC
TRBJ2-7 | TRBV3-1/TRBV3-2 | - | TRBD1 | CASVPQGAREQYF | TGTGCCAGCGTACCACAGGGGGCGCGGGAGCAGTACTTC
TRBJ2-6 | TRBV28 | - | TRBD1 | CASSPQGVHSGANVLTF | TGTGCCAGCAGTCCCCAGGGGGTCCACTCTGGGGCCAACGTCCTGACTTTC
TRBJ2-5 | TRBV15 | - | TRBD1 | CATSARQGASETQYF | TGTGCCACCAGCGCGAGACAGGGGGCGAGCGAGACCCAGTACTTC
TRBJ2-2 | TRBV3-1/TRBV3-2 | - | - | CASSQSGYTGELFF | TGTGCCAGCAGCCAGTCGGGGTACACCGGGGAGCTGTTTTTT
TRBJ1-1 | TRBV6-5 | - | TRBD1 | CASSYDRGGSTEAFF | TGTGCCAGCAGTTACGACAGGGGTGGGAGCACTGAAGCTTTCTTT
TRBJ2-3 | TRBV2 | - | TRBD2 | CASKKRGITDTQYF | TGTGCCAGCAAGAAGCGGGGGATTACAGATACGCAGTATTTT
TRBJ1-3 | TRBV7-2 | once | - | CASTQGISGNTIYF | TGTGCCAGCACCCAGGGGATCTCTGGAAACACCATATATTTT
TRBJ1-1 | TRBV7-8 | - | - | CASSPGPNTEAFF | TGTGCCAGCAGCCCGGGTCCGAACACTGAAGCTTTCTTT
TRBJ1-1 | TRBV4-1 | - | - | CASSPPRGRNTEAFF | TGCGCCAGCAGCCCCCCCAGGGGAAGGAACACTGAAGCTTTCTTT
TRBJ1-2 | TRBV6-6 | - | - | CASTPWPENYGYTF | TGTGCCAGCACCCCCTGGCCAGAAAACTATGGCTACACCTTC
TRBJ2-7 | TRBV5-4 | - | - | CASSFSTGWQYF | TGTGCCAGCAGCTTCTCTACAGGCTGGCAGTACTTC
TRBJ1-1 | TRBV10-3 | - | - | CAISLTAKNTEAFF | TGTGCCATCAGCTTGACAGCTAAGAACACTGAAGCTTTCTTT
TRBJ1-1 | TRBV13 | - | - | CASSLGPTGMNTEAFF | TGTGCCAGCAGCTTAGGCCCAACGGGAATGAACACTGAAGCTTTCTTT
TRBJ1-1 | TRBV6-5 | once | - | CASTLGGVNTEAFF | TGTGCCAGCACCTTGGGGGGGGTGAACACTGAAGCTTTCTTT
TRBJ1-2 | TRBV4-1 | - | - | CASSQGDKANYGYTF | TGCGCCAGCAGCCAAGGGGACAAAGCTAACTATGGCTACACCTTC